Shown below are 6 T cell receptor beta chains from a single sample sequenced in a study of blood T cell repertoires in COVID-19. Clones were read by immunoSEQ multiplex PCR, and TCRdb kept only the in-frame ones, dropping some. The table lists about 300,000 clones, 70% to 90% of them singletons. Input material: PBMCs or T cells enriched from blood (not recorded which). These TCRs come from a woman aged 25-40 years who had recovered from COVID-19.

The CDR3 is CAWSVWGQGASEAFF. In nucleotides, the CDR3 is TGTGCCTGGAGTGTATGGGGACAGGGGGCCTCTGAAGCTTTCTTT. The chain uses TRBV30 and TRBJ1-1, with 12 bases aligning to TRBD1. With V trimmed by 0 bases and J by 6 bases, 5 bases remained unmatched. The CDR3 has 15 residues. CDR1 and CDR2 from the germline V gene are GTSNPN and SVGIG (reference sequence).

The CDR3 DNA sequence: TGTGCCAGCTCGGGACAGGGGGCTGGCTACACCTTC. Its translation is CASSGQGAGYTF. The chain employs TRBV6-5 and TRBJ1-2, with 12 bases fitting TRBD1. This CDR3 contains 12 residues. J gave up 7 bases and V 8 bases, and 2 bases lay outside the gene matches. Germline V gene sequence: CDR1 MNHEY, CDR2 SVGAGI.

The chain employs TRBV4-1 and TRBJ2-7; TRBD1 agrees at 8 bases. Germline CDR1 reads MGHRA; CDR2 reads YSYEKL. V dropped 1 base and J dropped 2; count of bases not matched to a gene: 4. The CDR3 spans 15 residues. The CDR3 sequence is CASSQVGQAAYEQYF. The DNA for the CDR3 is TGCGCCAGCAGCCAAGTGGGACAGGCCGCCTACGAGCAGTACTTC.

This chain connects TRBV30 to TRBJ2-5; no firm D call. Germline CDR1 GTSNPN, CDR2 SVGIG (reference sequence). Trimming took 0 bases from V and 2 from J, leaving 16 bases between them. The CDR3 has 16 residues. The CDR3 nucleotides read TGTGCCTGGAGTGTACGTGCAATAGCCCCTCAAGAGACCCAGTACTTC. Its translation: CAWSVRAIAPQETQYF.

The chain has TRBV29-1 and TRBJ1-2, with 8 bases fitting TRBD1. This CDR3 spans 15 amino acids. With V trimmed by 8 bases and J by 6 bases, 17 bases remained unmatched. Germline loops: CDR1 SQVTM, CDR2 ANQGSEA. The CDR3 region has the DNA TGCAGCACGAATGGCTCACCCAGGGGGCTGGATGGCTACACCTTC. Its protein is CSTNGSPRGLDGYTF.

The chain couples TRBV9 to TRBJ1-1; 10 nucleotides align to TRBD1. The CDR3 runs 18 residues. Germline V gene data show CDR1 as SGDLS and CDR2 as YYNGEE. Trimming took 1 base from V and 0 from J; bases not matched to a gene: 9. CDR3 amino acids: CASSVQAGTGAMNTEAFF. The CDR3 region has the DNA TGTGCCAGCAGCGTACAGGCCGGGACAGGGGCTATGAACACTGAAGCTTTCTTT.